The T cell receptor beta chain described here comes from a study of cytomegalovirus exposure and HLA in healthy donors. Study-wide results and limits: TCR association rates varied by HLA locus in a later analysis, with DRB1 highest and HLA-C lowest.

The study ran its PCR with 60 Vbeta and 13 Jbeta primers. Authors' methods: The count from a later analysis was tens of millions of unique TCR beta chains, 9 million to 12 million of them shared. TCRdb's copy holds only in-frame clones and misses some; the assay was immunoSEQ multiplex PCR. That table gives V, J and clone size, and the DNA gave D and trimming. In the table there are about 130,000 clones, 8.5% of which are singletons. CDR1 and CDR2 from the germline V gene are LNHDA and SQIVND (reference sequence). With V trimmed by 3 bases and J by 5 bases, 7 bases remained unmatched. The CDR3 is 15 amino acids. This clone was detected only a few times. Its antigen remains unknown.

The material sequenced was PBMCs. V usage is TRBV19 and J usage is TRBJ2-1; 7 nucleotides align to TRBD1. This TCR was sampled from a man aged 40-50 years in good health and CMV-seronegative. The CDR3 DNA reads TGTGCCAGTAGTATGAACAGGGGTCTAAACAATGAGCAGTTCTTC. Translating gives CASSMNRGLNNEQFF. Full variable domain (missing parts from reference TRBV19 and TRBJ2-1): DGGITQSPKYLFRKEGQNVTLSCEQNLNHDAMYWYRQDPGQGLRLIYYSQIVNDFQKGDIAEGYSVSREKKESFPLTVTSAQKNPTAFYLCASSMNRGLNNEQFFGPGTRLTVL.